This T cell receptor (beta chain) is drawn from a study of blood T cell repertoires in COVID-19. Study-wide context: The origin of the acute and convalescent COVID-19 samples was the United States, Italy and Spain. T cells, B-cell-depleted T cells, or PBMCs supplied cDNA or gDNA.

Recruited during active infection, patients (from Seattle) were subsequently followed longitudinally. In the authors' methods: Nucleated cell number was recorded as an estimate derived from reference gene primer amplification. The repertoire was sequenced with immunoSEQ multiplex PCR; TCRdb's copy has only in-frame clones and lacks some. Clone size and V and J calls were adopted from that table, with D and trimming inferred from the DNA. The data show some 520,000 clones, about 91% seen once. J was trimmed by 6 bases and V by 4 bases; bases with no gene match: 5. The CDR3 runs 14 residues. Germline CDR1 and CDR2: SEHNR and FQNEAQ (reference sequence).

The TCR originated in a young man with COVID-19, enrolled during active disease. Source material: peripheral blood. The chain is built from TRBV7-9 and TRBJ2-7, with 11 bases aligning to TRBD2. CDR3 in amino acids: CASSSTSGAVEQYF. As DNA, the CDR3 is TGTGCCAGCAGCTCGACTAGCGGGGCAGTCGAGCAGTACTTC.